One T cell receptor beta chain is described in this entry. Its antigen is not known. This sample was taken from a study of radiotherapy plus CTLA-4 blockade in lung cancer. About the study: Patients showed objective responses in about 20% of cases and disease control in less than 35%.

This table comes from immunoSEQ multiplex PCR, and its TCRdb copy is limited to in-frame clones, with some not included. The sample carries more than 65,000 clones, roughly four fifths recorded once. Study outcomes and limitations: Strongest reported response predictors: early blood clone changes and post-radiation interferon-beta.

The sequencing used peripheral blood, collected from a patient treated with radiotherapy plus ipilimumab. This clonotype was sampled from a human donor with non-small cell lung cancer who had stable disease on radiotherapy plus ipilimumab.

In nucleotides, the CDR3 is TGTGCCAGCAGTTTCCGACAGGGGGCGAGGAATCAGCCCCAGCATTTT. Amino acids: CASSFRQGARNQPQHF. The J gene is TRBJ1-5, the V gene TRBV28, with 10 bases identical to TRBD1. The CDR3 runs to 16 residues. Unmatched junction bases numbered 6, after V lost 3 bases and J lost 4 bases. Germline lookup yields CDR1 MDHEN and CDR2 SYDVKM.